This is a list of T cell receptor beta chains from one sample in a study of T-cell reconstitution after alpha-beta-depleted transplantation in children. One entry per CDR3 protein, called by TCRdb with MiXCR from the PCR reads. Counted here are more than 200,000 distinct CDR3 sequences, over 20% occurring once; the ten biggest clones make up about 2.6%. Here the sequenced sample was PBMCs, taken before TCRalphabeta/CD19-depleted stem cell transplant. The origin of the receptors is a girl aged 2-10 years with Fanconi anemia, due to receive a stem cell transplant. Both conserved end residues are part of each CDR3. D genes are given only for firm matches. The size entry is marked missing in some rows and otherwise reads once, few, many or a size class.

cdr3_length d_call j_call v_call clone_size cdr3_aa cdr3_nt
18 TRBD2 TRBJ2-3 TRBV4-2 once CASSQEGLAGGSTDTQYF TGTGCCAGCAGCCAAGAGGGACTAGCGGGAGGGAGCACAGATACGCAGTATTTT
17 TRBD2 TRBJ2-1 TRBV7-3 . CASSLGTSGGTYNEQFF TGTGCCAGCAGCTTAGGGACTAGCGGGGGCACCTACAATGAGCAGTTCTTC
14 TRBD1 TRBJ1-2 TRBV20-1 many CSASQGTGDYGYTF TGCAGTGCTAGCCAAGGGACAGGGGACTATGGCTACACCTTC
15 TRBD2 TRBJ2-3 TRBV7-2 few CASSFTLAGVDTQYF TGTGCCAGCAGCTTTACACTAGCGGGGGTAGATACGCAGTATTTT
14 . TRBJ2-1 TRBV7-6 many CASSLLAIGNEQFF TGTGCCAGCAGCTTACTAGCTATCGGCAATGAGCAGTTCTTC
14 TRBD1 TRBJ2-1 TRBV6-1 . CASRRQGVNNEQFF TGTGCCAGCAGACGACAGGGAGTAAACAATGAGCAGTTCTTC
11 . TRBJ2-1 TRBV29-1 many CSVERVDEQFF TGCAGCGTGGAAAGGGTGGATGAGCAGTTCTTC
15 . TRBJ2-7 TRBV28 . CASSPSRLGVLEQYF TGTGCCAGCAGTCCTTCTAGACTAGGGGTGCTCGAGCAGTACTTC
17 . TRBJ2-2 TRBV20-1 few CSAPFHLGHLNTGELFF TGCAGTGCTCCTTTTCACCTGGGACACCTTAACACCGGGGAGCTGTTTTTT
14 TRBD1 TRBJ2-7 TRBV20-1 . CSARVWDRVYEQYF TGCAGTGCTAGAGTGTGGGACAGGGTCTACGAGCAGTACTTC
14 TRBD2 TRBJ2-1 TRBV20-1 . CSARLAGGRDEQFF TGCAGTGCTAGACTAGCGGGAGGGCGGGATGAGCAGTTCTTC
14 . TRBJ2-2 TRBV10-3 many CAIPQGSLTGELFF TGTGCCATCCCCCAGGGATCTTTAACCGGGGAGCTGTTTTTT
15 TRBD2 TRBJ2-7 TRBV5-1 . CASSREGKSPYEQYF TGCGCCAGCAGCCGGGAGGGGAAAAGCCCTTACGAGCAGTACTTC
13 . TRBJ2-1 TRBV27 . CASSLPGNNEQFF TGTGCCAGCAGTTTACCGGGAAACAATGAGCAGTTCTTC
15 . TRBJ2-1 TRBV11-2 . CASSGPGQRGNEQFF TGTGCCAGCAGCGGACCGGGACAGCGGGGCAATGAGCAGTTCTTC
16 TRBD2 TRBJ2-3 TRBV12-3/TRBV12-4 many CASTTRTSGSTDTQYF TGTGCCAGCACAACTAGAACTAGCGGTTCCACAGATACGCAGTATTTT
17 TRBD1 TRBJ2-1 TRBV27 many CASSSTPRDRGDNEQFF TGTGCCAGCAGTTCAACTCCCCGGGACAGGGGAGACAATGAGCAGTTCTTC
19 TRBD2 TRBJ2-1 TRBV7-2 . CASSLAVSSGMKGYNEQFF TGTGCCAGCAGCTTAGCGGTTAGCAGCGGGATGAAGGGGTACAATGAGCAGTTCTTC